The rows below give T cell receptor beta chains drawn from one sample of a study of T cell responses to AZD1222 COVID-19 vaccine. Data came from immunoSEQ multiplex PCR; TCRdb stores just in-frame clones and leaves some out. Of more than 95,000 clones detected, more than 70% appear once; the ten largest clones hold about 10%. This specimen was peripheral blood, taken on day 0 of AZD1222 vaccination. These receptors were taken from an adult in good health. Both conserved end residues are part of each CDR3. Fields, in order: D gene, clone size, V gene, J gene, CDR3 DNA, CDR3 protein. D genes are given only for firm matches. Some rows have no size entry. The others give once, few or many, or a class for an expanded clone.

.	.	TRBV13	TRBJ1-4	TGTGCCAGCAGCCCCGGGGGGCTCTCTAATGAAAAACTGTTTTTT	CASSPGGLSNEKLFF
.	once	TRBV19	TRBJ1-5	TGTGCCAGTATGCCGACGGGTTATAGCAATCAGCCCCAGCATTTT	CASMPTGYSNQPQHF
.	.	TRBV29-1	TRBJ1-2	TGCAGCGTTTGGGAAGGTGGCTACACCTTC	CSVWEGGYTF
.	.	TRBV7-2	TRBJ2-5	TGTGCCAGCAGCTCCGCGGTAACTAGGGTTGAGACCCAGTACTTC	CASSSAVTRVETQYF
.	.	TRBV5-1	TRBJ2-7	TGCGCCAGCAGCCCTGGACCGAACTTCTACGAGCAGTACTTC	CASSPGPNFYEQYF
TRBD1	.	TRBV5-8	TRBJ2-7	TGTGCCAGCAGTCCTGACAGGGGTGGACCCTACGAGCAGTACTTC	CASSPDRGGPYEQYF
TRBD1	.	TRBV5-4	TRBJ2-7	TGTGCCAGCAAACCACAGGGGAGTTACGAGCAGTACTTC	CASKPQGSYEQYF
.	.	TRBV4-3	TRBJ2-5	TGCGCCAGCAGCCCCTTATGGACAGCCCAAGAGACCCAGTACTTC	CASSPLWTAQETQYF
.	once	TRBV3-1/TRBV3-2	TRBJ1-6	TGTGCCAGCAGCCGCAAGAGTAGCTCCTATAATTCACCCCTCCACTTT	CASSRKSSSYNSPLHF
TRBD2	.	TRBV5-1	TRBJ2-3	TGCGCCAGCAGCTCACTAGCGGGGATGCGCTATGATACGCAGTATTTT	CASSSLAGMRYDTQYF
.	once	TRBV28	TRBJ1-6	TGTGCCAGCAGTTTATGGGGGGAACCCAATTCACCCCTCCACTTT	CASSLWGEPNSPLHF
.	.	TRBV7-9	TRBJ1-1	TGTGCCAGCAGCTTTTCGAACACTGAAGCTTTCTTT	CASSFSNTEAFF
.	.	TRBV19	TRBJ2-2	TGTGCCAGTAGACAGGGTGTTTATGCCGGGGAGCTGTTTTTT	CASRQGVYAGELFF
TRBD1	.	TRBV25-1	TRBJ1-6	TGTGCCAGCAGTGAATATACAGGGGCAACTTCACCCCTCCACTTT	CASSEYTGATSPLHF
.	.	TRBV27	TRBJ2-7	TGTGCCAGCAGTTTATCGGGCAGGGGCTACGAGCAGTACTTC	CASSLSGRGYEQYF
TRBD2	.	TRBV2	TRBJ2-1	TGTGCCAGCAGTGATGGGCTCTTTAGCGGGGGGGCCGATGAGCAGTTCTTC	CASSDGLFSGGADEQFF
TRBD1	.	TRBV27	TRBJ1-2	TGTGCCAGCACTAAATTAGGGGAAGGGACAGGGAGTGGCTACACCTTC	CASTKLGEGTGSGYTF
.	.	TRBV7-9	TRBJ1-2	TGTGCCAGCAGCACAGGGTATGGCTACACCTTC	CASSTGYGYTF
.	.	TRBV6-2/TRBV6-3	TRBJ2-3	TGTGCCAGCAGTTACTCTAGCGGAGCCCCCACAGATACGCAGTATTTT	CASSYSSGAPTDTQYF
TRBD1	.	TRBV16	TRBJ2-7	TGTGCCAGCAGCCTCTACCGGGACAGGGTTATCCACGAGCAGTACTTC	CASSLYRDRVIHEQYF
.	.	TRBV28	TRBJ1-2	TGTGCCAGCACCTTCGTTCGTCCCTATGGCTACACCTTC	CASTFVRPYGYTF
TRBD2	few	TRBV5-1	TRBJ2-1	TGCGCCAGCAGCTTGGAACTAGCGGGGACATACAATGAGCAGTTCTTC	CASSLELAGTYNEQFF
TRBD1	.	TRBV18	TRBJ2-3	TGTGCCAGCTCACCACCGGGACAGAGCACAGATACGCAGTATTTT	CASSPPGQSTDTQYF
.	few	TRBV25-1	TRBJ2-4	TGTGCCAGCAGCACAGTAGCCAAAAACATTCAGTACTTC	CASSTVAKNIQYF
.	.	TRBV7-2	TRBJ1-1	TGTGCCAGCAGTTCCCAAATAGGGGCGCGAACTGAAGCTTTCTTT	CASSSQIGARTEAFF
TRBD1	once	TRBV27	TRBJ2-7	TGTGCCAGCAGTTTAAGGCCCGGGACAGGGGGGTACGAGCAGTACTTC	CASSLRPGTGGYEQYF
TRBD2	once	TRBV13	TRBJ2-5	TGTGCCAGCAGCAGTAGCGGGGGGGAGACCCAGTACTTC	CASSSSGGETQYF
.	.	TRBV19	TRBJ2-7	TGTGCCAGTAGTACCCCGGGAAGACACGAGCAGTACTTC	CASSTPGRHEQYF
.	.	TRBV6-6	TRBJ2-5	TGTGCCAGCAGTTACTCGGCAGGCCAAGAGACCCAGTACTTC	CASSYSAGQETQYF
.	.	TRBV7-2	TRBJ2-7	TGTGCCAGCAGCACCACCAAGAACTCCGGGCCGCACTTC	CASSTTKNSGPHF
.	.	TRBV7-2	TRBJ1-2	TGTGCCAGCAGACCCGGGGGAGACTATGGCTACACCTTC	CASRPGGDYGYTF
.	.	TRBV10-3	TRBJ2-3	TGTGCCATCAGTGAAATGTATGGCAGAGATACGCAGTATTTT	CAISEMYGRDTQYF
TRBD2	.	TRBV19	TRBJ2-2	TGTGCCAGTAGTAGGGGACTAGCGGGAGTTGGCACCGGGGAGCTGTTTTTT	CASSRGLAGVGTGELFF
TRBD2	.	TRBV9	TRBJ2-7	TGTGCCAGCTCGAAGCGGGAGGGAATTTCAAGCTCCTACGAGCAGTACTTC	CASSKREGISSSYEQYF
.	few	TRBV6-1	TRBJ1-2	TGTGCCAGCAGTGAAGGGACAGCTTATGGCTACACCTTC	CASSEGTAYGYTF
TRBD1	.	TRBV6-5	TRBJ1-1	TGTGCCAGCAGCCGGACAGGGGATAAGGGCACTGAAGCTTTCTTT	CASSRTGDKGTEAFF
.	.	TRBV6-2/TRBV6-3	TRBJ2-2	TGTGCCAGCAGTTACTTTCCAGGGGACACCGGGGAGCTGTTTTTT	CASSYFPGDTGELFF
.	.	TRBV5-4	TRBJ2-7	TGTGCCAGCAGCTCAGCCGGGGTCCGTCGGGAGCAGTACTTC	CASSSAGVRREQYF
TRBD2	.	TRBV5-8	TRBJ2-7	TGTGCCAGCAGCTTGGTGGGGGGGGACCTCTGGGAGCAGTACTTC	CASSLVGGDLWEQYF
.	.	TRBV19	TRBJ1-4	TGTGCCAGTAGTCTGCGACAGTCGGGGCTAGAAAAACTGTTTTTT	CASSLRQSGLEKLFF
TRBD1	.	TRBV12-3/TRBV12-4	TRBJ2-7	TGTGCCAGCAGTAACCGGGACAGCTACGAGCAGTACTTC	CASSNRDSYEQYF
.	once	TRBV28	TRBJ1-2	TGTGCCAGCAGTTTAAGCGACTATGGCTACACCTTC	CASSLSDYGYTF
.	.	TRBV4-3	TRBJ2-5	TGCGCCAGCAGCCAAGAAGGACGGGGCTCGACCCAGTACTTC	CASSQEGRGSTQYF
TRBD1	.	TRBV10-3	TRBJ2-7	TGTGCCATCAGTAACACTTGGGCAGGGGGACCAAACGAGCAGTACTTC	CAISNTWAGGPNEQYF
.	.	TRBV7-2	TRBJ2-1	TGTGCCAGCAGCTCCCCCGGGTGGAGCTCCTACAATGAGCAGTTCTTC	CASSSPGWSSYNEQFF
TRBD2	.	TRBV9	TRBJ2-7	TGTGCCAGCAGCGTAGCTACGGTGGCCAGCGGGAGTGGTTACGAGCAGTACTTC	CASSVATVASGSGYEQYF
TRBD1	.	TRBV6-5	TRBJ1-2	TGTGCCAGCAGAGTAACAGGGGAGGACTATGGCTACACCTTC	CASRVTGEDYGYTF
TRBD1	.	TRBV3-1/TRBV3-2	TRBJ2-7	TGTGCCAGCAGCCAGCAGGGGGCGTCGGGCTACGAGCAGTACTTC	CASSQQGASGYEQYF
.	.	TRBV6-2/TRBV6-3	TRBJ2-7	TGTGCCAGCAGTTACTCCGCGACTAGTTCCGAGCAGTACTTC	CASSYSATSSEQYF
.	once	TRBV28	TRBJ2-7	TGTGCCAGCAGACCCGCCGATCCCTACGAGCAGTACTTC	CASRPADPYEQYF
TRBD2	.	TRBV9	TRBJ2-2	TGTGCCAGCAGCGTAGCCGCGGGGGGGACTAGCGGGAGTCAGACCGGGGAGCTGTTTTTT	CASSVAAGGTSGSQTGELFF